These 10 T cell receptor beta chains share one sample of origin, sequenced in a study of siplizumab effects on memory and regulatory T cells. TCRdb's table, derived via immunoSEQ multiplex PCR, lists solely in-frame clones and lacks some. Seen here are around 100,000 clones, 94% observed once, and the top ten hold about 1.2%. Sequencing input: non-Treg CD4+ T cells sorted from blood. Source of these receptors: a human donor in good health.

The chain employs TRBV6-4 and TRBJ1-5; 8 bases agree with TRBD1. The CDR3 is made up of 18 amino acids. Germline V gene data show CDR1 as MRHNA and CDR2 as SNTAGT. Trimming cost V 6 bases and J 2 bases; bases outside gene matches: 15. This chain's CDR3 is CASRRQGAKVQCNQPQHF. CDR3 coding DNA: TGTGCCAGCAGGCGTCAGGGGGCGAAAGTCCAATGCAATCAGCCCCAGCATTTT.

This chain joins TRBV10-2 and TRBJ2-3; 8 bases line up with TRBD1. The CDR3 extends over 16 amino acids. CDR1 and CDR2 from the germline V gene are WSHSY and SAAADI. Trimming cost V 0 bases and J 6 bases; bases outside gene matches: 8. The DNA for the CDR3 is TGCGCCAGCAGTGAGTCTGTGACAGGGGCATCGGATACGCAGTATTTT. Its protein is CASSESVTGASDTQYF.

The V call is TRBV5-1, the J call TRBJ2-1; 7 bases match TRBD2. The V gene's germline CDR1 is SGHRS and CDR2 YFSETQ. Germline trimming cut 2 bases from V and 1 base from J; bases unmatched to any gene: 3. This CDR3 spans 15 amino acids. CDR3 sequence: CASSLPGGSYNEQFF. The CDR3 DNA reads TGCGCCAGCAGCTTACCGGGGGGATCCTACAATGAGCAGTTCTTC.

The chain recombines TRBV11-3 with TRBJ1-1; D may be TRBD1 (5 bases). The CDR3 contains 13 residues. Germline CDR1 SGHNT, CDR2 YENEEA. Trimming shortened V by 5 bases and J by 2 bases, and 9 bases separated the two germline ends. CDR3 residues: CASSKGDNTEAFF. CDR3 nucleotides: TGTGCCAGCAGCAAAGGGGATAACACTGAAGCTTTCTTT. Filled out from reference TRBV11-3 and TRBJ1-1, the complete variable domain reads EAGVVQSPRYKIIEKKQPVAFWCNPISGHNTLYWYLQNLGQGPELLIRYENEEAVDDSQLPKDRFSAERLKGVDSTLKIQPAELGDSAVYLCASSKGDNTEAFFGQGTRLTVV.

In DNA, the CDR3 is TGTGCCAGCAGCTTAGGACAGAGTAGTCAGCCCCAGCATTTT. It codes for CASSLGQSSQPQHF. V and J are TRBV5-6 and TRBJ1-5; TRBD1 might be the D (6 bases). Germline values: CDR1 SGHDT, CDR2 YYEEEE. The CDR3 spans 14 residues. V lost 2 bases, J lost 6 bases, and 12 bases lay in between.

The chain couples TRBV2 to TRBJ2-1; D assignment may be TRBD1 or TRBD2 (5 bases each). Per germline, CDR1 SNHLY and CDR2 FYNNEI. V lost 7 bases and J 3 bases, leaving 19 bases between the germline ends. The CDR3 loop spans 16 amino acids. The CDR3 is CASTGRPKSNYNEQFF. As DNA, the CDR3 is TGTGCCAGCACGGGGCGGCCCAAATCAAACTACAATGAGCAGTTCTTC.

The CDR3 spells CASSPRTGQAGANVLTF. The CDR3 DNA follows: TGCGCCAGCAGCCCCAGGACAGGGCAGGCTGGGGCCAACGTCCTGACTTTC. V usage is TRBV5-1 and J usage is TRBJ2-6, with 8 positions matching TRBD1. From germline, CDR1 is SGHRS and CDR2 YFSETQ. CDR3 length: 17 residues. With 4 bases clipped from V and 2 bases from J, the junction kept 8 bases outside the gene matches.

V gene TRBV30 combines with J gene TRBJ2-7; 14 bases map to TRBD2. The V gene's germline CDR1 is GTSNPN and CDR2 SVGIG (reference sequence). The CDR3 length is 17 residues. The V segment lost 1 base and the J segment 1 base; nucleotides outside the gene matches: 6. CDR3 loop: CAWSGGLAGGVSYEQYF. In DNA form, the CDR3 reads TGTGCCTGGAGTGGCGGACTAGCGGGAGGCGTTTCCTACGAGCAGTACTTC.

This chain joins TRBV18 and TRBJ2-7; 11 nucleotides agree with TRBD2. V was pared by 1 base and J by 1 base, with 6 bases of the junction left unmatched. CDR3 length: 17 amino acids. Germline V lookup: CDR1 KGHSH, CDR2 LQKENI. CDR3 sequence: CASSPQLAGALSYEQYF. The CDR3 bases are TGTGCCAGCTCACCACAACTAGCGGGAGCTCTTTCCTACGAGCAGTACTTC.

The chain employs TRBV4-1 and TRBJ1-5, with D possibly TRBD1 on 5 matching bases. Germline V lookup: CDR1 MGHRA, CDR2 YSYEKL. The CDR3 contains 15 residues. The ends were cut back, 0 bases at V and 7 bases at J, with 13 bases in the middle. CDR3 coding DNA: TGCGCCAGCAGCCAAGATAGGGGTGGTATCCAGCCCCAGCATTTT. Translated, it gives CASSQDRGGIQPQHF.